A single T cell receptor (beta chain) is shown here with its context. The CDR3 is 17 residues long. V lost 1 base, J lost 5 bases, and 7 bases stayed unmatched. CDR1 and CDR2 (germline): MNHNS, SASEGT. Data came from immunoSEQ multiplex PCR; TCRdb stores just in-frame clones and leaves some out. In the table there are approximately 210,000 clones, around 85% of which are singletons. This sample stems from a study of blood T cell repertoires in COVID-19. The receptor was derived from a woman aged 70-85 years with acute or convalescent COVID-19. The chain has TRBV6-1 and TRBJ2-5, with 13 bases that match TRBD2. The sample taken for sequencing was peripheral blood. The CDR3 bases are TGTGCCAGCAGTGAAGAAAAACTAGCGGGAGGGTTGGAGACCCAGTACTTC. This gives the protein CASSEEKLAGGLETQYF.